The next 9 T cell receptor beta chains were all read from a single sample in a study of T cells in Graves' hyperthyroidism and ophthalmopathy. Amplification yielded TCR beta CDR3 regions, with RNA transcripts as the source. In the first-round RT-PCR of the TCR CDR3, the HTBI primer set was used. One entry per CDR3 protein results from TCRdb running MiXCR on the multiplex PCR reads. This table holds hundreds of thousands of distinct CDR3 sequences, approximately 13% found once. Input material: blood. The receptors stem from a woman younger than 35 with Graves' hyperthyroidism.

V is TRBV5-1 and J is TRBJ2-1; the D gene is possibly TRBD2 (5 bases). Trimming took 7 bases from V and 5 from J, leaving 7 bases between them. The CDR3 length is 11 residues. Germline V CDR1 and CDR2: SGHRS, YFSETQ. The CDR3 is CASGLDNEQFF. The CDR3 coding sequence is TGCGCCAGCGGACTTGACAATGAGCAGTTCTTC.

This clonotype has at least ten counts. The chain employs TRBV6-1 and TRBJ1-2; D is uncertain. The V end was cut by 5 bases, the J end by 2 bases, with 12 bases between. This CDR3 has 14 residues. Germline CDR1 and CDR2: MNHNS and SASEGT. CDR3 coding DNA: TGTGCCAGCAGTCCCACAGTGGACAACTATGGCTACACCTTC. Protein: CASSPTVDNYGYTF.

This clonotype was seen repeatedly, ten times or more. V usage is TRBV20-1 and J usage is TRBJ1-2, with TRBD1 as a possible D gene (5 bases). This CDR3 region has 14 residues. Germline lookup yields CDR1 DFQATT and CDR2 SNEGSKA (reference sequence). The CDR3 DNA reads TGCGCTAGCGAGGCGGGGGATCGCCTCGATGGCTACACCTTC. This encodes CASEAGDRLDGYTF.

There are a few counts of this clonotype. The V call is TRBV5-5, the J call TRBJ1-1, with D perhaps TRBD1 (5 bases). V lost 4 bases and J 2 bases, leaving 12 bases between the germline ends. The CDR3 is 14 amino acids. CDR1 SGHKS and CDR2 YYEKEE come from the germline V gene (reference sequence). DNA for the CDR3: TGTGCCAGCAGCCCAGGGCTGGATAACACTGAAGCTTTCTTT. Its translation: CASSPGLDNTEAFF.

The chain combines TRBV11-2 with TRBJ2-7, with 8 bases identical to TRBD2. CDR3 length: 14 amino acids. V dropped 5 bases and J dropped 3; count of bases not matched to a gene: 6. CDR1 and CDR2 (germline): SGHAT, FQNNGV. The chain's CDR3 is CASSRPAGDYEQYF. CDR3 DNA sequence: TGTGCCAGCAGCCGACCAGCGGGGGACTACGAGCAGTACTTC.

There are many counts of this clonotype. J is TRBJ1-5 and V is TRBV12-3 or TRBV12-4; D uncertain. V was clipped by 4 bases and J by 1 base, with 11 bases between them. The CDR3 sequence is 15 residues long. The CDR3 nucleotides are TGTGCCAGCAGTTCTCGTCGGCTGAGCAATCAGCCCCAGCATTTT. Protein sequence: CASSSRRLSNQPQHF.

This clonotype appeared many times. The chain recombines TRBV12-3 or TRBV12-4 with TRBJ1-1, with D possibly TRBD1 on 5 matching bases. Trimming pared 4 bases from V and 3 bases from J, leaving 12 bases between. This CDR3 region has 14 residues. In nucleotides, the CDR3 is TGTGCCAGCAGTTGGGGGGGGTTAGACACTGAAGCTTTCTTT. It codes for CASSWGGLDTEAFF.

This chain joins TRBV7-6 and TRBJ1-5; D is perhaps TRBD1 (6 bases). CDR3 length: 14 residues. Looked up from germline, CDR1 is SGHVS and CDR2 is FNYEAQ. V was pared by 4 bases and J by 5 bases, with 12 bases between. Here the CDR3 reads CASSSQQGDQPQHF. CDR3 DNA: TGTGCCAGCAGCTCCCAACAGGGCGATCAGCCCCAGCATTTT.

About this clonotype itself: A single base separates this from a much larger clone, so it may be a read error. The chain joins TRBV27 to TRBJ1-3, with 8 nucleotides matching TRBD1. CDR3 length equals 15 residues. Germline CDR1 reads MNHEY; CDR2 reads SMNVEV (reference sequence). The CDR3 region has the DNA TGTGCCAGCAGACTACAGGGGGGCTCTGGAAACACCATGTATTTT. Its protein is CASRLQGGSGNTMYF.